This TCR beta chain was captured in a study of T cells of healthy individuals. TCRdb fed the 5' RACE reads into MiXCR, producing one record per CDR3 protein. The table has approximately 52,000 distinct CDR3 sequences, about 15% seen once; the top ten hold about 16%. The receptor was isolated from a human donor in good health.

Here the CDR3 DNA reads TGTGCCAGCAGCTTTGACGGAGCCTCCTACGAGCAGTACTTC. Amino acids: CASSFDGASYEQYF. The rearrangement links TRBV7-2 to TRBJ2-7; D is ambiguous. This CDR3 is 14 amino acids long. Germline V lookup: CDR1 SGHTA, CDR2 FQGNSA. The V gene lost 3 bases and the J gene lost 0 bases, with 9 bases spanning the gap. Full variable domain (missing parts from reference TRBV7-2 and TRBJ2-7): GAGVSQSPSNKVTEKGKDVELRCDPISGHTALYWYRQSLGQGLEFLIYFQGNSAPDKSGLPSDRFSAERTGGSVSTLTIQRTQQEDSAVYLCASSFDGASYEQYFGPGTRLTVT.